This T cell receptor (beta chain) was documented in a study of T cells after yellow fever vaccination. Germline assignment: CDR1 MDHEN and CDR2 SYDVKM. The CDR3 is 18 amino acids long, termini counted. The 5'RACE template-switching step produced TCR cDNA and added a universal primer site and UMIs. MiXCR was run by TCRdb on the 5' RACE reads, yielding one entry per CDR3 protein. The sample contains under 600,000 distinct CDR3 sequences, roughly 14% of which appear only once. This clonotype was recorded a few times. Its antigen is not identified. No DNA is shown, since the ends of the CDR3 on it are uncertain; the CDR3 is the one TCRdb lists. General observations from the study: Reappearing after the booster were most of the clones from primary vaccination (around 96% CD4, approximately 89% CD8). Weaker overall, the secondary response nonetheless peaked faster (day 5 versus 15).

This TCR came from a man aged 25-45 years who received the YFV17D yellow fever vaccine. The rearrangement uses TRBV28 and TRBJ2-5; the table assigns TRBD1, which was not confirmed against the DNA. The sample here was PBMCs, taken on the day of the yellow fever booster vaccination. The CDR3 reads CASGGTQYFGPGTETQYF.